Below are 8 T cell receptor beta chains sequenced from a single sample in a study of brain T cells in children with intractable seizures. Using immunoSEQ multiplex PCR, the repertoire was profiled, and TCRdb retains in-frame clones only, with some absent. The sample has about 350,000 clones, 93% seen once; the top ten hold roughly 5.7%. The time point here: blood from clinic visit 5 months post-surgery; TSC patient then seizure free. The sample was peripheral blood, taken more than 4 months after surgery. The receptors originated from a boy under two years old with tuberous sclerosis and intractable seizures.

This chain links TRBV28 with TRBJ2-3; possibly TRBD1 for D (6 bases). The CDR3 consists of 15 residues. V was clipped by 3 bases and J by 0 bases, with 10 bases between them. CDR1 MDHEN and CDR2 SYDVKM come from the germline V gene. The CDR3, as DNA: TGTGCCAGCAGTTTCTCAGGGGCTAGCACAGATACGCAGTATTTT. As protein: CASSFSGASTDTQYF. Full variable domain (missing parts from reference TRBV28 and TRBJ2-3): DVKVTQSSRYLVKRTGEKVFLECVQDMDHENMFWYRQDPGLGLRLIYFSYDVKMKEKGDIPEGYSVSREKKERFSLILESASTNQTSMYLCASSFSGASTDTQYFGPGTRLTVL.

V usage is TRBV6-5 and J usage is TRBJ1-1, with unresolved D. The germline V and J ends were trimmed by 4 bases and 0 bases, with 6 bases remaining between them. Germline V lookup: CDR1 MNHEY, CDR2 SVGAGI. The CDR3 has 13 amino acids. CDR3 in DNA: TGTGCCAGCAGTTTTAAAGTGAACACTGAAGCTTTCTTT. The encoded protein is CASSFKVNTEAFF.

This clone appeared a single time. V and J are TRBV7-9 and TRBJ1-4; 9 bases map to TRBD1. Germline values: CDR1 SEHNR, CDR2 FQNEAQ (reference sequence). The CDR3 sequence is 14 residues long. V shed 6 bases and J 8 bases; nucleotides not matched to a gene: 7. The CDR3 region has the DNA TGTGCCAGCAGAAAACAGGGGGCAGGGGAAAAACTGTTTTTT. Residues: CASRKQGAGEKLFF. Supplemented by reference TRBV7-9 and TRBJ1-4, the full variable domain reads DTGVSQNPRHKITKRGQNVTFRCDPISEHNRLYWYRQTLGQGPEFLTYFQNEAQLEKSRLLSDRFSAERPKGSFSTLEIQRTEQGDSAMYLCASRKQGAGEKLFFGSGTQLSVL.

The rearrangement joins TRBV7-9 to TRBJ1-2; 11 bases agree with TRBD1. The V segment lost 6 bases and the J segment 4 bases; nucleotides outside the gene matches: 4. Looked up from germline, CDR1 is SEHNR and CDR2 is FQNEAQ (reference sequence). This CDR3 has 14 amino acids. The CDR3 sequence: CASSYGQGAYGYTF. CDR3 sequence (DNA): TGTGCCAGCAGTTATGGACAGGGGGCCTATGGCTACACCTTC. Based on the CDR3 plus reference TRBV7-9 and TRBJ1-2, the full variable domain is DTGVSQNPRHKITKRGQNVTFRCDPISEHNRLYWYRQTLGQGPEFLTYFQNEAQLEKSRLLSDRFSAERPKGSFSTLEIQRTEQGDSAMYLCASSYGQGAYGYTFGSGTRLTVV.

The CDR3 nucleotides are TGCGCCAGCAGCCAAGTGGGGAGGGAAGGTAACAATGAGCAGTTCTTC. Translation gives CASSQVGREGNNEQFF. The chain couples TRBV4-1 to TRBJ2-1; 7 positions agree with TRBD2. The CDR3 contains 16 residues. V gave up 1 base and J gave up 5 bases; unmatched junction bases: 8. CDR1 MGHRA and CDR2 YSYEKL come from the germline V gene.

CDR3 nucleotides: TGTGCCAGCAGCCAAGCGGGGGGAGTGAACACTGAAGCTTTCTTT. Translated: CASSQAGGVNTEAFF. This chain joins TRBV3-1 (or the pseudogene TRBV3-2) and TRBJ1-1; possibly TRBD1 for D (5 bases). With 1 base removed from V and 0 bases from J, the gap between germline ends came to 9 bases. The V gene's germline CDR1 is LGHDT and CDR2 YNNKEL (reference sequence). CDR3 size: 15 residues.

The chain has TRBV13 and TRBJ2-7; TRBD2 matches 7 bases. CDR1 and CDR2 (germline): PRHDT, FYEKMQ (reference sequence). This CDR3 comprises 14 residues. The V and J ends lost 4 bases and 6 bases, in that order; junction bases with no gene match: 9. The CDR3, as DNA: TGTGCCAGCAGCTACCGTTTGGGGGGGTCCGAGCAGTACTTC. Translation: CASSYRLGGSEQYF.

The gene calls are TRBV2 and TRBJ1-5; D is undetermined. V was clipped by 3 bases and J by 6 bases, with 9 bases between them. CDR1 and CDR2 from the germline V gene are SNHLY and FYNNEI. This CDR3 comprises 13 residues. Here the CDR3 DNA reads TGTGCCAGCAGTGATGGTGGCGTTCAGCCCCAGCATTTT. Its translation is CASSDGGVQPQHF.